These 13 T cell receptor beta chains were all obtained from the same sample, sequenced in a study of blood T cell repertoires in COVID-19. Measured with immunoSEQ multiplex PCR; TCRdb has only the in-frame clones, and not every one. The sample yields hundreds of thousands of clones, around 84% seen once. Source material: PBMCs or T cells enriched from blood (not recorded which). Receptors originate from a woman between 50 and 59 years old who had recovered from COVID-19.

The gene calls are TRBV6-5 and TRBJ2-7; 9 bases agree with TRBD1. The length of the CDR3 is 15 residues. CDR1 is MNHEY, CDR2 SVGAGI, per germline. The V segment lost 0 bases and the J segment 3 bases; nucleotides outside the gene matches: 3. The CDR3 DNA sequence: TGTGCCAGCAGTTACTCCGGGACAGGGTGCTACGAGCAGTACTTC. This translates into CASSYSGTGCYEQYF.

The chain combines TRBV9 with TRBJ2-1; 13 bases map to TRBD2. The CDR3 totals 20 residues. The germline V gene has CDR1 SGDLS and CDR2 YYNGEE. V shed 0 bases, J shed 6 bases, and the junction held 15 bases outside the gene matches. The CDR3 spells CASSVAPGLAGYLRINEQFF. CDR3 DNA: TGTGCCAGCAGCGTAGCCCCGGGACTAGCGGGATATCTTCGAATCAATGAGCAGTTCTTC.

CDR3 residues: CATRGEDYEKLFF. The CDR3 nucleotides are TGTGCCACAAGAGGGGAGGATTATGAAAAACTGTTTTTT. V and J are TRBV2 and TRBJ1-4; a weak D match, TRBD1 (5 bases). V shed 10 bases and J shed 6 bases, with 15 bases lying between them. The CDR3 has 13 amino acids. From germline, CDR1 is SNHLY and CDR2 FYNNEI.

As for this clone: Other DNA sequences of this sample code for an identical CDR3. The genes are TRBV3-1 (or the pseudogene TRBV3-2) and TRBJ2-7; 7 nucleotides align to TRBD2. Germline lookup yields CDR1 LGHDT and CDR2 YNNKEL (reference sequence). The length of the CDR3 is 13 residues. V shed 1 base, J shed 7 bases, and the junction held 4 bases outside the gene matches. The chain's CDR3 is CASSQGGGGEQYF. The CDR3 DNA reads TGTGCCAGCAGCCAAGGGGGCGGGGGTGAGCAGTACTTC.

The rearrangement uses TRBV11-2 and TRBJ2-6; no clear D. Germline loops: CDR1 SGHAT, CDR2 FQNNGV. Trimming took off 1 base at V and 1 base at J, with 11 bases between the two ends. The CDR3 loop spans 17 amino acids. The CDR3 spells CASSLVSAASGANVLTF. CDR3 DNA sequence: TGTGCCAGCAGCTTAGTCTCCGCAGCGTCTGGGGCCAACGTCCTGACTTTC.

A few counts support this clone. The chain joins TRBV2 to TRBJ1-1; tentatively, D is TRBD1 (6 bases). Per germline, CDR1 SNHLY and CDR2 FYNNEI. Trimming pared 10 bases from V and 6 bases from J, leaving 21 bases between. CDR3 length: 14 amino acids. DNA of the CDR3: TGTGCCACAGGGGCCGATAGGGGGTCGGCTGAAGCTTTCTTT. This translates into CATGADRGSAEAFF. Full variable domain (remainder filled in from reference TRBV2 and TRBJ1-1): EPEVTQTPSHQVTQMGQEVILRCVPISNHLYFYWYRQILGQKVEFLVSFYNNEISEKSEIFDDQFSVERPDGSNFTLKIRSTKLEDSAMYFCATGADRGSAEAFFGQGTRLTVV.

The chain is built from TRBV6-5 and TRBJ1-1; TRBD1 aligns across 8 bases. V shed 4 bases and J 2 bases; nucleotides not matched to a gene: 6. The CDR3 has 15 residues. CDR1 is MNHEY and CDR2 is SVGAGI in the germline V gene. The CDR3 region has the DNA TGTGCCAGCAGTTCAACAGGGGGACCTAACACTGAAGCTTTCTTT. It yields the protein CASSSTGGPNTEAFF.

The J gene is TRBJ2-1, the V gene TRBV7-9; 7 nucleotides align to TRBD1. Germline assignment: CDR1 SEHNR and CDR2 FQNEAQ (reference sequence). With 5 bases clipped from V and 15 bases from J, the junction kept 10 bases outside the gene matches. The CDR3 sequence is 12 residues long. The CDR3 nucleotides are TGTGCCAGCAGCAAGACAGGGTACGACGGGTTCTTC. Its protein is CASSKTGYDGFF.

The chain couples TRBV28 to TRBJ2-7; D possibly corresponds to TRBD2 (5 bases). Trimming took 8 bases from V and 2 from J, leaving 13 bases between them. The CDR3 has 13 residues. CDR1 and CDR2 from the germline V gene are MDHEN and SYDVKM. CDR3: CASRWVGAYEQYF. DNA of the CDR3: TGTGCCAGCCGGTGGGTCGGGGCCTACGAGCAGTACTTC.

The chain recombines TRBV5-5 with TRBJ1-4, with D uncertain. Germline assignment: CDR1 SGHKS and CDR2 YYEKEE (reference sequence). The CDR3 has 14 amino acids. The V and J ends lost 2 bases and 7 bases respectively, with 12 bases between them. For the CDR3, the DNA is TGTGCCAGCAGCTTTACGGCAGGTTTTGAAAAACTGTTTTTT. It is translated as CASSFTAGFEKLFF.

This clone was recorded a few times. V is TRBV6-7 and J is TRBJ1-6, with 8 bases fitting TRBD1. TRBV6-7 is classed as an ORF, of uncertain function. The CDR3 is 17 amino acids. V shed 0 bases, J shed 9 bases, and the junction held 10 bases outside the gene matches. CDR3 sequence (DNA): TGTGCCAGCAGTTACTCGACAGGGGCCCCTTCCCTTTCACCCCTCCACTTT. This sequence encodes CASSYSTGAPSLSPLHF.

The chain employs TRBV5-1 and TRBJ1-3; D perhaps matches TRBD1 (5 bases). The V gene lost 4 bases and the J gene lost 0 bases, with 11 bases spanning the gap. The CDR3 extends over 15 amino acids. Germline assignment: CDR1 SGHRS and CDR2 YFSETQ. As DNA, the CDR3 is TGCGCCAGCAGCAAGGACGGGGGCTCTGGAAACACCATATATTTT. As protein: CASSKDGGSGNTIYF.

The chain joins TRBV5-1 to TRBJ1-4, with 7 bases matching TRBD1. V trimming: 0 bases; J trimming: 8 bases; junction bases outside the gene matches: 4. The CDR3 has 14 amino acids. Germline V CDR1 and CDR2: SGHRS, YFSETQ. DNA of the CDR3: TGCGCCAGCAGCTTGGAAGGGGGCAGGGAAAAACTGTTTTTT. As protein: CASSLEGGREKLFF.